One sample yielded the 20 T cell receptor beta chains listed below, sequenced in a study of chemoradiotherapy in HPV16-positive cancers. Assay: immunoSEQ multiplex PCR; the TCRdb copy retains only in-frame clones and omits some. Of about 3,100 clones listed, more than 80% are singletons. The sequencing used tumor tissue, collected from a patient who underwent chemoradiotherapy. Every receptor here comes from a human donor with HPV-associated anogenital cancer.

This sequence joins TRBV19 and TRBJ2-1, with 7 bases lining up with TRBD1. This CDR3 spans 14 amino acids. Trimming at V came to 5 bases and at J to 5 bases, leaving 6 bases not matched to a gene. Germline-derived CDR1 and CDR2 are LNHDA and SQIVND (reference sequence). The CDR3 protein is CASSFGQVNNEQFF. The CDR3 DNA reads as TGTGCCAGTAGTTTCGGACAGGTCAACAATGAGCAGTTCTTC.

The chain employs TRBV28 and TRBJ2-5; 11 bases align to TRBD1. Losses at the gene ends were 3 bases for V and 8 bases for J; bases not matched to a gene: 11. Germline values: CDR1 MDHEN, CDR2 SYDVKM. CDR3 length: 16 residues. CDR3 coding DNA: TGTGCCAGCAGTTTTGGGGACAGGGGGTTTCAAGTCACCCAGTACTTC. Protein sequence: CASSFGDRGFQVTQYF.

The chain combines TRBV7-9 with TRBJ1-2; a weak D match, TRBD1 (6 bases). The germline CDR1 and CDR2 sequences are SEHNR and FQNEAQ (reference sequence). The CDR3 is made up of 14 amino acids. The V end lost 5 bases, the J end lost 4 bases, and 14 bases lay between the germline ends. Written as DNA, the CDR3 is TGTGCCAGCAGCCTCTCCGGGGGCCCCTATGGCTACACCTTC. Its translation: CASSLSGGPYGYTF.

CDR3 sequence: CASSYSGLGKGNEQFF. Here the CDR3 DNA reads TGTGCCAGCAGTTACTCGGGGCTAGGTAAAGGGAATGAGCAGTTCTTC. J is TRBJ2-1 and V is TRBV6-5; D perhaps matches TRBD1 (5 bases). The CDR3 has 16 residues. Trimming stripped 0 bases from V and 7 bases from J, with 16 bases between. CDR1 MNHEY and CDR2 SVGAGI come from the germline V gene.

The rearrangement uses TRBV27 and TRBJ2-3; D perhaps matches TRBD2 (6 bases). Looked up from germline, CDR1 is MNHEY and CDR2 is SMNVEV (reference sequence). Trimming took off 5 bases at V and 0 bases at J, with 12 bases between the two ends. The CDR3 sequence is 15 residues long. CDR3 region: CASSLRLDSTDTQYF. DNA for the CDR3: TGTGCCAGCAGTCTCCGACTAGATAGCACAGATACGCAGTATTTT.

V and J are TRBV30 and TRBJ2-1, with 7 bases that match TRBD2. The CDR3 extends over 14 amino acids. Germline V gene sequence: CDR1 GTSNPN, CDR2 SVGIG (reference sequence). The V segment lost 2 bases and the J segment 1 base; nucleotides outside the gene matches: 2. In DNA, the CDR3 is TGTGCCTGGAGTAGCGGGATTTCCTACAATGAGCAGTTCTTC. This encodes CAWSSGISYNEQFF.

The V and J genes are TRBV5-1 and TRBJ2-4, with TRBD2 matching 7 bases. Trimming cost V 0 bases and J 1 base; bases outside gene matches: 10. Germline CDR1 and CDR2: SGHRS and YFSETQ. The CDR3 is made up of 18 amino acids. The CDR3 here is CASSLGTASGWAKNIQYF. The CDR3 DNA reads TGCGCCAGCAGCTTGGGAACGGCTAGCGGTTGGGCCAAAAACATTCAGTACTTC.

The chain employs TRBV29-1 and TRBJ1-2; 7 bases match TRBD1. Germline trimming cut 7 bases from V and 6 bases from J; bases unmatched to any gene: 8. The CDR3 consists of 12 residues. The V gene's germline CDR1 is SQVTM and CDR2 ANQGSEA. For the CDR3, the DNA is TGCAGCGCCGACAGGGACGGCGATGGCTACACCTTC. It is translated as CSADRDGDGYTF.

This chain uses TRBV7-9 with TRBJ2-5; 7 bases match TRBD2. The CDR3 runs 14 residues. The V and J ends lost 5 bases and 5 bases, in that order; junction bases with no gene match: 8. Germline CDR1 is SEHNR and CDR2 is FQNEAQ (reference sequence). DNA of the CDR3: TGTGCCAGCAGCCCTCGACTAGCACAGGAGACCCAGTACTTC. This codes for CASSPRLAQETQYF. Full variable domain (outside the CDR3, taken from reference TRBV7-9 and TRBJ2-5): DTGVSQNPRHKITKRGQNVTFRCDPISEHNRLYWYRQTLGQGPEFLTYFQNEAQLEKSRLLSDRFSAERPKGSFSTLEIQRTEQGDSAMYLCASSPRLAQETQYFGPGTRLLVL.

V is TRBV9 and J is TRBJ2-1; D gene uncertain. The CDR3 covers 13 residues. V lost 4 bases and J lost 8, with 13 bases in between. The germline CDR1 and CDR2 sequences are SGDLS and YYNGEE. This chain's CDR3 is CASSPHPLDEQFF. CDR3 nucleotide sequence: TGTGCCAGCAGCCCCCATCCTTTGGATGAGCAGTTCTTC.

J is TRBJ2-7 and V is TRBV2; either TRBD1 or TRBD2 may supply D (7 bases each). Germline V gene sequence: CDR1 SNHLY, CDR2 FYNNEI. V dropped 3 bases and J dropped 1 base, with 13 bases sitting between them. The CDR3 loop spans 15 amino acids. CDR3 amino acids: CASSETGRVSYEQYF. The DNA for the CDR3 is TGTGCCAGCAGTGAGACAGGGAGGGTATCCTACGAGCAGTACTTC.

This clone was observed a few times. The same CDR3 also results from other DNA sequences found in this sample. The chain uses TRBV6-5 and TRBJ2-3; D call uncertain. The CDR3 has 15 residues. Trimming pared 0 bases from V and 0 bases from J, leaving 7 bases between. Germline assignment: CDR1 MNHEY and CDR2 SVGAGI. The CDR3 DNA sequence: TGTGCCAGCAGTTACTCGATAGGGAGCACAGATACGCAGTATTTT. It yields the protein CASSYSIGSTDTQYF.

Here the CDR3 reads CSVEGVGSETQYF. DNA of the CDR3: TGCAGCGTTGAAGGCGTAGGTTCAGAGACCCAGTACTTC. This chain connects TRBV29-1 to TRBJ2-5; D is uncertain. Germline values: CDR1 SQVTM, CDR2 ANQGSEA. V was trimmed by 1 base and J by 4 bases, leaving 10 bases between them. There are 13 residues in the CDR3.

This chain joins TRBV6-5 and TRBJ2-1; TRBD1 aligns across 12 bases. Germline CDR1 reads MNHEY; CDR2 reads SVGAGI. The CDR3 contains 15 residues. V dropped 7 bases and J dropped 8; count of bases not matched to a gene: 9. CDR3: CASNSPGQGADEQFF. In DNA, the CDR3 is TGTGCCAGCAACTCCCCGGGACAGGGGGCAGATGAGCAGTTCTTC.

V gene TRBV7-9 combines with J gene TRBJ2-5, with D perhaps matching TRBD1 or TRBD2 (6 bases each). The V gene lost 4 bases and the J gene lost 11 bases, with 17 bases spanning the gap. The CDR3 runs to 13 residues. Germline lookup yields CDR1 SEHNR and CDR2 FQNEAQ (reference sequence). The CDR3 DNA reads as TGTGCCAGCAGCTCCAAAGGAGGGGGTGAGCAGTACTTC. It translates to CASSSKGGGEQYF.

The genes are TRBV19 and TRBJ1-1; D is undetermined. Germline V gene data show CDR1 as LNHDA and CDR2 as SQIVND (reference sequence). Trimming pared 3 bases from V and 2 bases from J, leaving 19 bases between. The CDR3 runs 17 residues. DNA of the CDR3: TGTGCCAGTAGTATTTCCCCTTCCCCGGTTACCAACACTGAAGCTTTCTTT. The encoded protein is CASSISPSPVTNTEAFF.

J is TRBJ1-4 and V is TRBV27; D is uncertain. The CDR3 is 16 amino acids. V was trimmed by 5 bases and J by 0 bases, leaving 13 bases between them. Germline lookup yields CDR1 MNHEY and CDR2 SMNVEV (reference sequence). DNA of the CDR3: TGTGCCAGCAGTCTTTTAGGGAGGGCAACTAATGAAAAACTGTTTTTT. As protein: CASSLLGRATNEKLFF.

The chain recombines TRBV11-2 with TRBJ2-1, with D possibly matching TRBD2 (6 bases). This CDR3 is built from 13 residues. The germline gives CDR1 SGHAT, CDR2 FQNNGV. Trimming removed 4 bases at V and 9 bases at J, with 13 bases between. The CDR3 DNA reads as TGTGCCAGCAGCTGGGATCAGGGAGGTGAGCAGTTCTTC. Translated, it gives CASSWDQGGEQFF.

The chain is built from TRBV28 and TRBJ2-5; D possibly corresponds to TRBD1 (6 bases). CDR3 length: 14 residues. Germline values: CDR1 MDHEN, CDR2 SYDVKM. V lost 4 bases to trimming and J lost 1 base, with 10 bases between them. The CDR3 reads CASSSTGTQETQYF. In DNA, the CDR3 is TGTGCCAGCAGTTCAACAGGGACCCAAGAGACCCAGTACTTC. The whole variable domain, filled in from reference TRBV28 and TRBJ2-5, reads DVKVTQSSRYLVKRTGEKVFLECVQDMDHENMFWYRQDPGLGLRLIYFSYDVKMKEKGDIPEGYSVSREKKERFSLILESASTNQTSMYLCASSSTGTQETQYFGPGTRLLVL.

The chain links TRBV14 to TRBJ2-7; a weak D match, TRBD2 (6 bases). Germline V gene data show CDR1 as SGHDN and CDR2 as FVKESK. The V and J ends lost 2 bases and 1 base respectively, with 21 bases between them. The CDR3 totals 18 residues. The CDR3 bases are TGTGCCAGCAGCCAATCGGTTTTAGCAGCGGGCGAATCCTACGAGCAGTACTTC. Translated, it gives CASSQSVLAAGESYEQYF. Looking up the rest from reference TRBV14 and TRBJ2-7 gives the full variable domain: EAGVTQFPSHSVIEKGQTVTLRCDPISGHDNLYWYRRVMGKEIKFLLHFVKESKQDESGMPNNRFLAERTGGTYSTLKVQPAELEDSGVYFCASSQSVLAAGESYEQYFGPGTRLTVT.